This entry lists 32 T cell receptor beta chains sequenced from one sample in a study of metastatic and nonmetastatic thyroid tumors. Prior to thyroid surgery, none of the patients had received any treatment. TCRdb ran MiXCR on the PCR reads. This sample has roughly 18,000 clones, with 30% to 35% found just once. Sequenced input: tumor tissue. All receptors come from a female donor with papillary thyroid cancer or a benign thyroid nodule (not recorded which). Some clones in this sample may be carry-over from other donors' samples.

This clone was counted a few times. This chain uses TRBV6-1 with TRBJ2-7; D may be TRBD1 (5 bases). The CDR3 consists of 15 residues. Germline lookup yields CDR1 MNHNS and CDR2 SASEGT. V was trimmed by 7 bases and J by 5 bases, leaving 21 bases between them. As DNA, the CDR3 is TGTGCCAGCACTGCAGGAAGGGGCGTCTGGGACGAGCAGTACTTC. Its translation is CASTAGRGVWDEQYF.

V usage is TRBV12-3 or TRBV12-4 and J usage is TRBJ2-7; unclear D gene. The CDR3 is 12 residues long. V was cut by 3 bases and J by 1 base, with 4 bases left in between. This CDR3 is CASSLGSYEQYF. The CDR3 bases are TGTGCCAGCAGTTTGGGGTCCTACGAGCAGTACTTC.

V usage is TRBV24-1 and J usage is TRBJ1-5, with D perhaps TRBD1 (6 bases). The CDR3 totals 16 residues. Between the trimmed V and J ends, which lost 5 bases and 0 bases, there was a span of 13 bases. Germline V gene sequence: CDR1 KGHDR, CDR2 SFDVKD. This CDR3 reads CATSGVAGDSNQPQHF. CDR3 coding DNA: TGTGCCACCAGTGGGGTCGCAGGGGATAGCAATCAGCCCCAGCATTTT.

The DNA for the CDR3 is TGCAGTGCTAGAGATCGAGATAAGGGGACCTACGAGCAGTACTTC. Translating it yields CSARDRDKGTYEQYF. This chain connects TRBV20-1 to TRBJ2-7, with a weak D call TRBD1 (5 bases). The V and J ends lost 0 bases and 2 bases respectively, with 14 bases between them. This CDR3 region has 15 residues. The germline CDR1 and CDR2 sequences are DFQATT and SNEGSKA (reference sequence).

V usage is TRBV30 and J usage is TRBJ2-3, with 7 positions matching TRBD2. V lost 0 bases to trimming and J lost 6 bases; unmatched junction nucleotides: 6. The CDR3 has 14 residues. In germline, CDR1 is GTSNPN, CDR2 SVGIG (reference sequence). The CDR3 DNA follows: TGTGCCTGGAGTGTACCCCAGCGGGACGATACGCAGTATTTT. It is translated as CAWSVPQRDDTQYF. Supplemented by reference TRBV30 and TRBJ2-3, the full variable domain reads SQTIHQWPATLVQPVGSPLSLECTVEGTSNPNLYWYRQAAGRGLQLLFYSVGIGQISSEVPQNLSASRPQDRQFILSSKKLLLSDSGFYLCAWSVPQRDDTQYFGPGTRLTVL.

This clone was seen a handful of times. A junction boundary mismatches the germline segment, possibly from a read error. V usage is TRBV5-6 and J usage is TRBJ2-3; 7 bases map to TRBD1. The CDR3 has 13 amino acids. Germline CDR1 is SGHDT and CDR2 is YYEEEE. CDR3 nucleotides: TGTGCCAGCAGGGACAGGAGCACAGATACGCAGGATTTT. Amino acid sequence: CASRDRSTDTQDF.

The V call is TRBV7-2, the J call TRBJ2-7, with TRBD2 matching over 9 bases. Germline V gives CDR1 SGHTA, CDR2 FQGNSA. The CDR3 covers 15 residues. Losses at the gene ends were 2 bases for V and 7 bases for J; bases not matched to a gene: 9. The DNA of the CDR3 is TGTGCCAGCAGCTTAAGAGCGGGAGGCCGGGGGGAGCAGTACTTC. It is translated as CASSLRAGGRGEQYF.

The rearrangement joins TRBV5-8 to TRBJ2-7; the D gene is possibly TRBD2 (6 bases). The CDR3 loop spans 13 amino acids. Trimming stripped 4 bases from V and 2 bases from J, with 10 bases between. Germline CDR1 and CDR2: SGHTS and YDEGEE. The CDR3 reads CASSPGLTYEQYF. The CDR3 DNA reads TGTGCCAGCAGCCCGGGACTGACCTACGAGCAGTACTTC.

The chain links TRBV6-1 to TRBJ2-7; D remains ambiguous. Germline V gene lookup returns CDR1 MNHNS and CDR2 SASEGT. CDR3 size: 12 residues. The V and J ends lost 3 bases and 1 base respectively, with 4 bases between them. The CDR3 here is CASSELSYEQYF. CDR3 nucleotide sequence: TGTGCCAGCAGTGAGCTGTCCTACGAGCAGTACTTC.

V usage is TRBV4-1 and J usage is TRBJ2-7; TRBD2 matches at 11 bases. Germline CDR1 reads MGHRA; CDR2 reads YSYEKL. V dropped 4 bases and J dropped 1; count of bases not matched to a gene: 3. CDR3 size: 15 residues. CDR3 nucleotides: TGCGCCAGCAGCCGGGGACTAGCGGAGTCCTACGAGCAGTACTTC. Translating gives CASSRGLAESYEQYF.

The chain has TRBV6-1 and TRBJ1-4; D remains ambiguous. This CDR3 contains 13 residues. Per germline, CDR1 MNHNS and CDR2 SASEGT. V lost 3 bases and J 8 bases, leaving 10 bases between the germline ends. The CDR3 DNA sequence: TGTGCCAGCAGTGAGTTGGGCGTCGAAAAACTGTTTTTT. Translated: CASSELGVEKLFF.

This clone was counted between two and nine times. Here the CDR3 reads CATSDSVNYGYTF. In DNA form, the CDR3 reads TGTGCCACCAGTGATTCTGTGAACTATGGCTACACCTTC. The V gene is TRBV24-1, the J gene TRBJ1-2, with D unclear. Germline lookup yields CDR1 KGHDR and CDR2 SFDVKD. V was trimmed by 2 bases and J by 2 bases, leaving 5 bases between them. This CDR3 is 13 amino acids long.

The V and J genes are TRBV28 and TRBJ2-3; no clear D. The CDR3 is made up of 13 amino acids. V lost 4 bases, J lost 3 bases, and 8 bases lay in between. Per the germline V gene, CDR1 is MDHEN and CDR2 is SYDVKM. The CDR3 DNA is TGTGCCAGCAGTTGGGCTGGAACAGATACGCAGTATTTT. This sequence encodes CASSWAGTDTQYF.

This clone was seen at least ten times. CDR3 amino acids: CATSPQAGGSNEQFF. The CDR3 DNA reads as TGTGCCACCTCCCCCCAAGCGGGAGGATCCAATGAGCAGTTCTTC. The rearrangement uses TRBV10-3 and TRBJ2-1; 9 nucleotides match TRBD2. CDR1 and CDR2 (germline): ENHRY, SYGVKD. The CDR3 length is 15 residues. The V segment lost 10 bases and the J segment 6 bases; nucleotides outside the gene matches: 13.

The chain has TRBV19 and TRBJ2-3, with a weak D call TRBD2 (6 bases). Per the germline V gene, CDR1 is LNHDA and CDR2 is SQIVND (reference sequence). This CDR3 has 16 residues. Between the trimmed V and J ends, which lost 5 bases and 3 bases, there was a span of 18 bases. The CDR3 bases are TGTGCCAGTAGTCTTACGGGCGGTAGCGGAACAGATACGCAGTATTTT. Protein product: CASSLTGGSGTDTQYF.

This clone has only a few counts. The chain couples TRBV6-1 to TRBJ2-1, with D possibly TRBD1 on 6 matching bases. V lost 4 bases to trimming and J lost 2 bases, with 12 bases between them. The CDR3 spans 15 residues. The germline V gene encodes CDR1 MNHNS and CDR2 SASEGT. The CDR3 nucleotides are TGTGCCAGCAGTGTTGGGCAGGGGACCTACAATGAGCAGTTCTTC. This gives the protein CASSVGQGTYNEQFF.

The V gene is TRBV7-3, the J gene TRBJ2-3, with D possibly being TRBD2 (6 bases). Germline CDR1 SGHTA, CDR2 FQGTGA. There are 15 residues in the CDR3. The ends were cut back, 1 base at V and 4 bases at J, with 12 bases in the middle. CDR3 bases: TGTGCCAGCAGCTTAAATCTTCCGGGGGCAGATACGCAGTATTTT. Protein sequence: CASSLNLPGADTQYF.

The chain recombines TRBV14 with TRBJ2-3, with unresolved D. From germline, CDR1 is SGHDN and CDR2 FVKESK. Trimming removed 2 bases at V and 4 bases at J, with 10 bases between. This CDR3 is built from 14 residues. This CDR3 reads CASSQTHRADTQYF. The CDR3 DNA reads TGTGCCAGCAGCCAAACCCATAGGGCAGATACGCAGTATTTT.

This clone was recorded many times. CDR3 DNA sequence: TGCAGCGTTGGCAGGCTAGCGGGAGGGGGAGAGACCCAGTACTTC. The encoded protein is CSVGRLAGGGETQYF. The chain is built from TRBV29-1 and TRBJ2-5; 12 positions agree with TRBD2. This CDR3 has 15 amino acids. Trimming cost V 4 bases and J 4 bases; bases outside gene matches: 7. Germline lookup yields CDR1 SQVTM and CDR2 ANQGSEA.

This clone came up many times. The chain combines TRBV13 with TRBJ2-1, with 9 positions matching TRBD2. The CDR3 is made up of 15 amino acids. Looked up from germline, CDR1 is PRHDT and CDR2 is FYEKMQ (reference sequence). The V gene end was trimmed by 4 bases and the J gene end by 6 bases; junction bases not matched to a gene: 7. The CDR3 DNA reads TGTGCCAGCAGCTCAGGGACTAGCCGGGGCAATGAGCAGTTCTTC. Protein product: CASSSGTSRGNEQFF.

In its sample, this clone is medium-sized. This chain connects TRBV5-6 to TRBJ2-1; the D gene is possibly TRBD2 (6 bases). CDR1 is SGHDT, CDR2 YYEEEE, per germline. CDR3 length: 14 amino acids. V dropped 3 bases and J dropped 5 bases, with 12 bases sitting between them. CDR3 sequence reads: CASSSTEGDNEQFF. In DNA form, the CDR3 reads TGTGCCAGCAGCTCTACGGAGGGCGACAATGAGCAGTTCTTC.

Worth noting for this clone: The CDR3 end shows no conserved phenylalanine or tryptophan, and so a read error is likely. It is unclear where the CDR3 begins or ends on the DNA, so no DNA is shown, and the CDR3 is as TCRdb lists it. CDR3 residues: CDSSDILAGGIYEQNL. The chain couples TRBV10-1 to TRBJ2-7; the DNA was not used to check the table's D call, TRBD2. Germline CDR1 reads WNHNN; CDR2 reads SYGVQD (reference sequence). The CDR3 extends over 16 residues, inclusive of both ends.

J is TRBJ1-1 and V is TRBV5-1; weak D call: TRBD1 (6 bases). CDR3 length: 13 residues. Germline V gene sequence: CDR1 SGHRS, CDR2 YFSETQ. V was clipped by 0 bases and J by 7 bases, with 10 bases between them. The CDR3 protein is CASSLDGQYEAFF. The DNA of the CDR3 is TGCGCCAGCAGCTTGGACGGACAGTATGAAGCTTTCTTT.

By share, this clone counts as medium-sized (0.01 to 0.1%). The V call is TRBV5-1, the J call TRBJ1-2; possible D gene TRBD1, 6 bases. Germline-derived CDR1 and CDR2 are SGHRS and YFSETQ. This CDR3 spans 14 amino acids. V was pared by 3 bases and J by 4 bases, with 13 bases between. The CDR3 bases are TGCGCCAGCAGCTCCCAACAGGGAGGCTATGGCTACACCTTC. This gives the protein CASSSQQGGYGYTF.

This clone was seen a few times. The rearrangement joins TRBV6-4 to TRBJ2-7; D is tentatively TRBD1 or TRBD2 (5 bases each). This CDR3 is built from 14 residues. Germline V lookup: CDR1 MRHNA, CDR2 SNTAGT. The germline V and J ends were trimmed by 8 bases and 3 bases, with 17 bases remaining between them. CDR3 loop: CASVGDQTFYEQYF. The CDR3, as DNA: TGTGCCAGCGTCGGGGACCAAACCTTCTACGAGCAGTACTTC.

Sample share makes this clone medium-sized. The chain combines TRBV5-1 with TRBJ2-6; a possible D gene is TRBD1 (5 bases). Per germline, CDR1 SGHRS and CDR2 YFSETQ. V lost 2 bases and J 2 bases, leaving 5 bases between the germline ends. The CDR3 runs to 14 residues. CDR3 residues: CASSLGAGANVLTF. The CDR3, as DNA: TGCGCCAGCAGCTTAGGGGCTGGGGCCAACGTCCTGACTTTC.

This clone was observed a handful of times. The chain uses TRBV10-3 and TRBJ2-7; 7 nucleotides match TRBD2. CDR1 and CDR2 (germline): ENHRY, SYGVKD. V lost 7 bases, J lost 6 bases, and 9 bases stayed unmatched. The CDR3 sequence is 13 residues long. Here the CDR3 reads CAIKAAGASEQYF. CDR3 in DNA: TGTGCCATCAAGGCGGCGGGAGCCTCCGAGCAGTACTTC.

This clone has at least ten counts. At one boundary the junction diverges from the germline segment, which might be a read error. Other DNA sequences in the sample encode the same CDR3. The chain is built from TRBV24-1 and TRBJ1-2; D call uncertain. The CDR3 covers 16 residues. Germline CDR1 reads KGHDR; CDR2 reads SFDVKD. The CDR3 DNA is TGTGCCACCAGCGATTCCCCCGTCCAGGAGGTGGATGGCTACACCTTC. Translation: CATSDSPVQEVDGYTF.

The chain is built from TRBV3-1 and TRBJ2-7; D possibly corresponds to TRBD1 (5 bases). The germline V and J ends were trimmed by 4 bases and 2 bases, with 15 bases remaining between them. This CDR3 is 15 amino acids long. Per the germline V gene, CDR1 is LGHDT and CDR2 is YNNKEL (reference sequence). The CDR3 DNA reads TGTGCCAGCAGCCCCAGTTGGGGCATCACCTACGAGCAGTACTTC. Its translation is CASSPSWGITYEQYF.

This clone is medium-sized in the sample. A read error may be the cause here, since a much bigger clone is one base away. The chain joins TRBV12-3 or TRBV12-4 to TRBJ2-7; the D gene is possibly TRBD2 (7 bases). Between the trimmed V and J ends, which lost 2 bases and 4 bases, there was a span of 24 bases. The CDR3 contains 18 residues. The CDR3 is CASSLSRGGRIGDYEQYF. The CDR3 nucleotides read TGTGCCAGCAGTTTAAGTCGCGGGGGCCGGATCGGGGATTACGAGCAGTACTTC.

This sequence joins TRBV7-9 and TRBJ1-6; a weak D match, TRBD1 (6 bases). The V and J ends lost 6 bases and 10 bases respectively, with 16 bases between them. Germline V gene sequence: CDR1 SEHNR, CDR2 FQNEAQ (reference sequence). The CDR3 loop spans 14 amino acids. DNA for the CDR3: TGTGCCAGCAGACGCGGACAGTTTGTCTCACCCCTCCACTTT. Its protein product is CASRRGQFVSPLHF.

This clone was found a few times. This chain connects TRBV6-5 to TRBJ2-2; tentatively, D is TRBD2 (5 bases). This CDR3 is 14 amino acids long. CDR1 is MNHEY, CDR2 SVGAGI, per germline. Trimming stripped 2 bases from V and 6 bases from J, with 10 bases between. The CDR3 DNA sequence: TGTGCCAGCAGTTACAATCGAGGGTCCGGGGAGCTGTTTTTT. The encoded protein is CASSYNRGSGELFF.